The 4 T cell receptor beta chains listed next were all sequenced from one sample in a study of CD8+CD57+ T cells in acquired aplastic anemia. TCR beta VDJ and CDR3 profiling used genomic DNA as template. TCRdb re-called the reads through MiXCR, storing one row per CDR3 protein. This sample has more than 150,000 distinct CDR3 sequences, with 64% found just once. Input material: sorted CD4+, CD8+, or CD8+CD57+ T cells (not recorded which) from PBMCs. These receptors were taken from a human donor with severe aplastic anemia or a healthy control (not recorded which).

The chain joins TRBV29-1 to TRBJ2-7; a possible D gene is TRBD2 (6 bases). Per germline, CDR1 SQVTM and CDR2 ANQGSEA. The CDR3 runs to 14 residues. V was trimmed by 1 base and J by 5 bases, leaving 15 bases between them. DNA for the CDR3: TGCAGCGTTGAAGGCCTAGGAGGGAGTGACGAGCAGTACTTC. This codes for CSVEGLGGSDEQYF.

V usage is TRBV9 and J usage is TRBJ2-5; 9 bases line up with TRBD1. V was clipped by 0 bases and J by 4 bases; unmatched bases: 1. The CDR3 is 14 residues long. CDR1 and CDR2 (germline): SGDLS, YYNGEE. Written as DNA, the CDR3 is TGTGCCAGCAGCGTAGGGGGACAGGGAGAGACCCAGTACTTC. Its translation: CASSVGGQGETQYF. Variable domain in full (rest from reference TRBV9 and TRBJ2-5): DSGVTQTPKHLITATGQRVTLRCSPRSGDLSVYWYQQSLDQGLQFLIQYYNGEERAKGNILERFSAQQFPDLHSELNLSSLELGDSALYFCASSVGGQGETQYFGPGTRLLVL.

V usage is TRBV4-3 and J usage is TRBJ2-3; 10 nucleotides agree with TRBD2. CDR1 and CDR2 (germline): LGHNA, YSLEER. V was pared by 4 bases and J by 3 bases, with 7 bases of the junction left unmatched. The CDR3 consists of 16 residues. The CDR3 DNA sequence: TGCGCCAGCAGCCTCGGGACTAGCGTCCTGACAGATACGCAGTATTTT. The encoded protein is CASSLGTSVLTDTQYF.

About this clonotype: At one of its ends the junction is not consistent with the germline gene, which may arise from a read error. The chain couples TRBV7-7 to TRBJ2-1, with D tentatively TRBD1 (6 bases). In germline, CDR1 is SSHAT, CDR2 FNYEAQ (reference sequence). The CDR3 consists of 13 residues. The CDR3: CASSLGAYNEQFF. CDR3 coding DNA: TGTGCTAGCAGCTTGGGGGCGTACAATGAGCAGTTCTTC.